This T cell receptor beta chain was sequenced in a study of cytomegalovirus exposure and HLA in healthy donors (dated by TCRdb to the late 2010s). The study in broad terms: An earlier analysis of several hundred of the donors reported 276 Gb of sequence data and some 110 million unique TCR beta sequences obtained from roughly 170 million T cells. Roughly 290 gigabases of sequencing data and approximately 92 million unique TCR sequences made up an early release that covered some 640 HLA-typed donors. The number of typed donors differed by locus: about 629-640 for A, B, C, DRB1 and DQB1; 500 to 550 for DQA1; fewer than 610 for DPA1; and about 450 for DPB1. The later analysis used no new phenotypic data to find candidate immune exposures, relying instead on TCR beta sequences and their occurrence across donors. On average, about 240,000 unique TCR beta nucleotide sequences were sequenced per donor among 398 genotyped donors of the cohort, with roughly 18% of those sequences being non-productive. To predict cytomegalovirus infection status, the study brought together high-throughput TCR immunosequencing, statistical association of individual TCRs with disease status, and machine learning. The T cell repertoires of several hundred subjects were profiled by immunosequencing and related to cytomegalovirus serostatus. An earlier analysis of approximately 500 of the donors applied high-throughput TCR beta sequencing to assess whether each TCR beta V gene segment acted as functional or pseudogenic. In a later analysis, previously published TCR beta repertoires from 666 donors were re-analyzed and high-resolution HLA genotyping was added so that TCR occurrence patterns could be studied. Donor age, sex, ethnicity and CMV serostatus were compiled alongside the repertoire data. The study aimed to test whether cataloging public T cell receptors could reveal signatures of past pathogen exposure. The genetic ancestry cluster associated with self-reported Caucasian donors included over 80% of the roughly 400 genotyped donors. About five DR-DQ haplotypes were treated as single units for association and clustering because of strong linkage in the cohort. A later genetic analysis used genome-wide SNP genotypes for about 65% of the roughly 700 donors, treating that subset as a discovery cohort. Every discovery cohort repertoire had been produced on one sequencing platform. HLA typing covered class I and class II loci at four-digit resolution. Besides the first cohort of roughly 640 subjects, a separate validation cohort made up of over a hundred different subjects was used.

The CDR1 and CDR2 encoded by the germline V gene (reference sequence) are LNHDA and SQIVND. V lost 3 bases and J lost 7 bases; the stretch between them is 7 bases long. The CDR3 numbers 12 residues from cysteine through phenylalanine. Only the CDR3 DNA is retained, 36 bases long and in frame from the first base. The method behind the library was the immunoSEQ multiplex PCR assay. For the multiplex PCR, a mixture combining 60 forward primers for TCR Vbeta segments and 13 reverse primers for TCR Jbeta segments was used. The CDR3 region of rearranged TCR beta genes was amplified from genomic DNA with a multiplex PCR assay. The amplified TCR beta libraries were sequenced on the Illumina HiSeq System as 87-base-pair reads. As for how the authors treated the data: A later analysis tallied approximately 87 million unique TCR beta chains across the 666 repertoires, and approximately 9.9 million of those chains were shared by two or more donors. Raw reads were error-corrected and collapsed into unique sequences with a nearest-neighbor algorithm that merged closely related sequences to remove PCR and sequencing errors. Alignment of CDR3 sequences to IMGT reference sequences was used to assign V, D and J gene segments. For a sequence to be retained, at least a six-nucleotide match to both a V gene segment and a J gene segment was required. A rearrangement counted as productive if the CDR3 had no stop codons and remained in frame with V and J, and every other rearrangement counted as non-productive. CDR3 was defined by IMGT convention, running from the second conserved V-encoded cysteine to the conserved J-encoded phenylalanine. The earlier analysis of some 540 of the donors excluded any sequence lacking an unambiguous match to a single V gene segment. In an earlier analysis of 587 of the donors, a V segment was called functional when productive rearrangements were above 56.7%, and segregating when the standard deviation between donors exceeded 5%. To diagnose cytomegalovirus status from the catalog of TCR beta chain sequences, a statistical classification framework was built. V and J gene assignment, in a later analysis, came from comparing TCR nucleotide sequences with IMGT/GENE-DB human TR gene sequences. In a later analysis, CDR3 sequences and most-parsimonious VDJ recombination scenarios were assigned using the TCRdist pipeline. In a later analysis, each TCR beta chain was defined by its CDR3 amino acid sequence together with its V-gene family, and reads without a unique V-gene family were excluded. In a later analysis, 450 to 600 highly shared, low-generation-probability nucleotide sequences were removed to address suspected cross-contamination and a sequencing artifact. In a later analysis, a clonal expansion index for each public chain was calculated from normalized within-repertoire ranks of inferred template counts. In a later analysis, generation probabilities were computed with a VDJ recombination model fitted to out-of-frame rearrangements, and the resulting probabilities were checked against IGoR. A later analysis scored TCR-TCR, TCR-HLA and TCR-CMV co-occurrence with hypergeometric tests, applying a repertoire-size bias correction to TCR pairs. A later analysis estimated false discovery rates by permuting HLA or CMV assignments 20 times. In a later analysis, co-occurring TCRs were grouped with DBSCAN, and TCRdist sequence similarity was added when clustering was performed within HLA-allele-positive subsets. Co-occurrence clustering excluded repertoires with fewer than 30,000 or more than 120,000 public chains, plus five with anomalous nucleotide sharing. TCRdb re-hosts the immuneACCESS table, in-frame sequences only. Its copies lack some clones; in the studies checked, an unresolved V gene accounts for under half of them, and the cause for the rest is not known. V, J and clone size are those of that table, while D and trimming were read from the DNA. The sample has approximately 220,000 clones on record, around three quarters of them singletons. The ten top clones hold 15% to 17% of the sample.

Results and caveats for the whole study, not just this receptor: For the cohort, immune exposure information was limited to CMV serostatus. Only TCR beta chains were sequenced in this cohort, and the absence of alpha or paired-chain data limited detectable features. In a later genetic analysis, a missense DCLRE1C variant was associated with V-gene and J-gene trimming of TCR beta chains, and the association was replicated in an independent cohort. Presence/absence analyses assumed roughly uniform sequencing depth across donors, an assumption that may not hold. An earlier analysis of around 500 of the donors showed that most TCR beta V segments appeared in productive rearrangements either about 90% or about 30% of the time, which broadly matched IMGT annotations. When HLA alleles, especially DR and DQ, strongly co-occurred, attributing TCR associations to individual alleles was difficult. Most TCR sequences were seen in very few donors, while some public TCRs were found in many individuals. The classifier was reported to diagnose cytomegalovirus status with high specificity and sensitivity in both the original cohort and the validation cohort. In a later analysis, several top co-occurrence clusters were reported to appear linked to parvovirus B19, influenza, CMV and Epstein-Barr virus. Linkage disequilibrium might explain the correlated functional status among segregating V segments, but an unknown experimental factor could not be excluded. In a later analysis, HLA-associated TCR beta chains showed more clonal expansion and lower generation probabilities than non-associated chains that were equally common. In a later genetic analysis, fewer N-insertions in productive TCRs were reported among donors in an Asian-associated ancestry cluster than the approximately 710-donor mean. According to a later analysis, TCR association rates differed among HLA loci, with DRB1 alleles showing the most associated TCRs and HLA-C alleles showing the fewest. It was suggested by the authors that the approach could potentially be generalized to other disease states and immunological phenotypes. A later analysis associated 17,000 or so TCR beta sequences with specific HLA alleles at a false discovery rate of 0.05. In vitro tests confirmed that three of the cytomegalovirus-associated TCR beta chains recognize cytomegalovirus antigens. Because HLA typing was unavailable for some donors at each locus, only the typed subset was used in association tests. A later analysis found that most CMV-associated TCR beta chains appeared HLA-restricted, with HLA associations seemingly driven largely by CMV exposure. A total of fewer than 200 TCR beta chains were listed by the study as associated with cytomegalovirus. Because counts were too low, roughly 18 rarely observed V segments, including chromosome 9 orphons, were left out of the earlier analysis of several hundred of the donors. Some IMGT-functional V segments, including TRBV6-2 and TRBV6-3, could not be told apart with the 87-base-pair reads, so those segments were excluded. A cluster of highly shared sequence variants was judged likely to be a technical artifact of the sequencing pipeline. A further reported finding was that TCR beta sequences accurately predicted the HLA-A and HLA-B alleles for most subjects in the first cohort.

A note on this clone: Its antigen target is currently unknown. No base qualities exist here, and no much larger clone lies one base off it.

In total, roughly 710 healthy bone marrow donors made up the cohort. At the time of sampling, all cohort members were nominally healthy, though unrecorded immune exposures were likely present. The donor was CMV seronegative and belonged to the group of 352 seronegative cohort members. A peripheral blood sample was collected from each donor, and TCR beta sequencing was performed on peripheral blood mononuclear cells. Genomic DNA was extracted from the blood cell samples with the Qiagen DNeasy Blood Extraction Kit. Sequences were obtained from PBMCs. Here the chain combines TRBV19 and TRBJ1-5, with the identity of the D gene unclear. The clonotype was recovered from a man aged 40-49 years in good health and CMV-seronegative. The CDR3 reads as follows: CASSILGQPQHF. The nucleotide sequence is TGTGCCAGTAGTATTTTGGGCCAGCCCCAGCATTTT.